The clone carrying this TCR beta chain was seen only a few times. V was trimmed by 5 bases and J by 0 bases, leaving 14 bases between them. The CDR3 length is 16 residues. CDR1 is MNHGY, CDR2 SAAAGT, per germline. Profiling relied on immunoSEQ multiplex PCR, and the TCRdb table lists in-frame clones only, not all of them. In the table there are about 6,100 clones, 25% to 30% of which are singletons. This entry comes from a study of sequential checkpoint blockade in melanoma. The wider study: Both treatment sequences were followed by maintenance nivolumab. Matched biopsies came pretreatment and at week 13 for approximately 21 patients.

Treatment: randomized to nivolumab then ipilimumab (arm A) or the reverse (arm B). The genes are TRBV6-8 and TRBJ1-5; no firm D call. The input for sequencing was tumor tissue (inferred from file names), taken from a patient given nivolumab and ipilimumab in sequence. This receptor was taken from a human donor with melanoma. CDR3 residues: CASSGRTVDSNQPQHF. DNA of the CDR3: TGTGCCAGCAGTGGGAGGACGGTTGATAGCAATCAGCCCCAGCATTTT.